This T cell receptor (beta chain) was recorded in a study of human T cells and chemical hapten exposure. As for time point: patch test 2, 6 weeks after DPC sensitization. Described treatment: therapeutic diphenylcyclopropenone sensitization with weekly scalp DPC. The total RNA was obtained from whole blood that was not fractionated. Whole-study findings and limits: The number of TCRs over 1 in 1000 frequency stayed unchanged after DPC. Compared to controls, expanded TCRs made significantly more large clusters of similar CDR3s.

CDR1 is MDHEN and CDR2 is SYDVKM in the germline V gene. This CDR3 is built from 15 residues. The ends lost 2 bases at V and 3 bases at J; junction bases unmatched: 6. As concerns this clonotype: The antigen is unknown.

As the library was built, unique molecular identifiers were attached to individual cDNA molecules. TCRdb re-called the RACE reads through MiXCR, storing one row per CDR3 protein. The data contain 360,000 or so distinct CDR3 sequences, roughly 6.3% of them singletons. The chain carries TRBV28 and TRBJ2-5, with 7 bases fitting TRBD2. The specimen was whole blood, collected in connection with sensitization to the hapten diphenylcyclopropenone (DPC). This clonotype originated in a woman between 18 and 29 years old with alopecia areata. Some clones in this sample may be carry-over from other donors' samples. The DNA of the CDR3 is TGTGCCAGCAGTTTAGCGTCTAGCGGAGAAGAGACCCAGTACTTC. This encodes CASSLASSGEETQYF.